The rows below give T cell receptor beta chains drawn from one sample of a study of patients and donors after allogeneic stem cell transplantation. From the RT-PCR reads, TCRdb called clonotypes with MiXCR, one entry per CDR3 protein. This sample has approximately 170,000 distinct CDR3 sequences; 30% occur once, and the top ten carry under 3.5%. Sequencing was performed on blood, either unsorted or a sorted T cell fraction (not recorded which). The source of these receptors is a human donor who was either an allogeneic HSCT recipient or a stem cell or donor lymphocyte infusion donor (not recorded which). It is not recorded whose cells these are; they may come from a transplant donor. The CDR3 runs from the conserved cysteine through the conserved F or W. The D gene is left open where the match is weak. Size is omitted from some rows. Given values are once, few, many or a class for expanded clones.

TRBV11-2,NA,TRBJ2-4,TRBD2,TGTGCCAGCAGCTTAGAACTAGCGGGAGCTTCAAACATTCAGTACTTC,CASSLELAGASNIQYF
TRBV15,NA,TRBJ2-7,TRBD1,TGTGCCACCAGCTGGACAGGGCGGTCCTACGAGCAGTACTTC,CATSWTGRSYEQYF
TRBV2,NA,TRBJ2-7,NA,TGTGCCACCCGAAGATCGCGGGATCCCTCCTACGAGCAGTACTTC,CATRRSRDPSYEQYF
TRBV29-1,few,TRBJ2-5,NA,TGCAGCGTCCTACACCGGTTCCAAGAGACCCAGTACTTC,CSVLHRFQETQYF
TRBV5-1,few,TRBJ2-7,NA,TGCGCCAGCAGCTTGGTAGTTTCGGCCGAGCAGTACTTC,CASSLVVSAEQYF
TRBV12-3/TRBV12-4,NA,TRBJ2-2,NA,TGTGCCAGTCGGGGCGGGACCCACACCGGGGAGCTGTTTTTT,CASRGGTHTGELFF
TRBV6-5,many,TRBJ2-7,NA,TGTGCCAGCAGTTCCCCCTCGATCTACGAGCAGTACTTC,CASSSPSIYEQYF
TRBV28,NA,TRBJ2-2,NA,TGTGCGGGGGGACAAACCGGGGAGCTGTTTTTT,CAGGQTGELFF
TRBV5-6,few,TRBJ2-5,NA,TGTGCCAGCAGCAAAAGGGACCGGGGCAAGACCCAGTACTTC,CASSKRDRGKTQYF
TRBV6-2/TRBV6-3,few,TRBJ2-7,NA,TGTGCCAGCAGGACAGGATCCTACGAGCAGTACTTC,CASRTGSYEQYF
TRBV5-1,NA,TRBJ2-1,NA,TGCGCCAGCAGCTCACAGGGAGGTAACTACAATGAGCAGTTCTTC,CASSSQGGNYNEQFF
TRBV20-1,few,TRBJ1-1,TRBD1,TGCAGTGCTAGAGCCCAGGGGGCCGGAACGGGTGAAGCTTTCTTT,CSARAQGAGTGEAFF
TRBV12-3/TRBV12-4,NA,TRBJ2-5,NA,TGTGCCAGCAGTTTACTTGGACGGCAAGAGACCCAGTACTTC,CASSLLGRQETQYF
TRBV12-3/TRBV12-4,NA,TRBJ1-1,NA,TGTGCCAGCAGTTTTTCAGGGAACACTGAAGCTTTCTTT,CASSFSGNTEAFF
TRBV27,NA,TRBJ2-7,NA,TGTGCCAGCGGGTTTAGCTCCTACGAGCAGTACTTC,CASGFSSYEQYF
TRBV29-1,NA,TRBJ1-1,NA,TGCAGCGTATGGGACACTGGGGGGAACACTGAAGCTTTCTTT,CSVWDTGGNTEAFF
TRBV15,many,TRBJ2-1,TRBD2,TGTGCCACCAGCAGAGAAAGCCAGGTGGTAGCGGGAACCTACAATGAGCAGTTCTTC,CATSRESQVVAGTYNEQFF
TRBV29-1,NA,TRBJ2-3,NA,TGCAGCGTTGAACTACGGCTGCCAGATACGCAGTATTTT,CSVELRLPDTQYF
TRBV5-1,few,TRBJ2-5,TRBD1,TGCGCCAGCAGCTGGACGGACAGGGCGACAGAGACCCAGTACTTC,CASSWTDRATETQYF
TRBV6-2/TRBV6-3,NA,TRBJ2-3,NA,TGTGCCAGCAGTTATTTGGGTCGACCAGTGGCAGATACGCAGTATTTT,CASSYLGRPVADTQYF
TRBV29-1,few,TRBJ2-5,TRBD1,TGCAGCGTAGACAGGGGGCGGGAGACCCAGTACTTC,CSVDRGRETQYF
TRBV5-1,many,TRBJ1-4,NA,TGCGCCAGCAGCGGGGAAACTAATGAAAAACTGTTTTTT,CASSGETNEKLFF
TRBV7-9,many,TRBJ1-2,NA,TGTGCCAGCGGTGACAGTTCCTATGGCTACACCTTC,CASGDSSYGYTF
TRBV7-8,NA,TRBJ1-6,NA,TGTGCCAGCAGCTTCCCTAGGGGGTCACCCCTCCACTTT,CASSFPRGSPLHF
TRBV27,NA,TRBJ2-7,NA,TGTGCCAGCAGATACCCCAGGGGGGGAAGCTCCTACGAGCAGTACTTC,CASRYPRGGSSYEQYF
TRBV12-3/TRBV12-4,many,TRBJ1-5,NA,TGTGCCAGCAGTTTCGCTAGCAATCAGCCCCAGCATTTT,CASSFASNQPQHF
TRBV6-5,NA,TRBJ2-1,NA,TGTGCCAGCGGCGGTAGCGGTTACAATGAGCAGTTCTTC,CASGGSGYNEQFF
TRBV28,NA,TRBJ1-2,TRBD1,TGTGCCAGCGGAAAACAGGACAGGGCTAACTATGGCTACACCTTC,CASGKQDRANYGYTF
TRBV6-5,NA,TRBJ2-3,NA,TGTGCCAGCAGTTCTCGGGACGGTTACACAGATACGCAGTATTTT,CASSSRDGYTDTQYF
TRBV24-1,once,TRBJ2-2,NA,TGTGCCACCAGCCCTGGAACAGGGTTCACCGGGGAGCTGTTTTTT,CATSPGTGFTGELFF
TRBV5-1,NA,TRBJ2-5,NA,TGCGCCAGCAGCTGGGACTTGGCGGGGACCCAGTACTTC,CASSWDLAGTQYF
TRBV5-1,few,TRBJ2-6,NA,TGCGCCAGCAGTGCAAACTCGGTTGGGGCCAACGTCCTGACTTTC,CASSANSVGANVLTF
TRBV7-9,NA,TRBJ1-2,NA,TGTGCCAGCAGCTTGTTTATGTACTATGGCTACACCTTC,CASSLFMYYGYTF
TRBV11-3,NA,TRBJ2-7,NA,TGTGCCAGCAGCTCACTAGAAGCGAGCTCCTACGAGCAGTACTTC,CASSSLEASSYEQYF
TRBV7-9,NA,TRBJ2-1,TRBD2,TGTGCCAGCAGCTTGAGCGGGAGGTCCCCCTACAATGAGCAGTTCTTC,CASSLSGRSPYNEQFF
TRBV28,few,TRBJ1-5,NA,TGTGCCAGCAGTATCCGACAGCACAATCAGCCCCAGCATTTT,CASSIRQHNQPQHF
TRBV12-3/TRBV12-4,NA,TRBJ2-5,NA,TGTGCCAGCAGTCCCCGGGACTTTGAAGAGACCCAGTACTTC,CASSPRDFEETQYF
TRBV30,NA,TRBJ1-5,NA,TGTGCCTGGAGTGTAGGGTATAGCAATCAGCCCCAGCATTTT,CAWSVGYSNQPQHF
TRBV5-5,few,TRBJ1-5,TRBD1,TGTGCCAGCAGCTTGGGGACAGGTATCAATCAGCCCCAGCATTTT,CASSLGTGINQPQHF
TRBV28,NA,TRBJ1-3,NA,TGTGCCAGCAGCCGCACGAGCTCTGGAAACACCATATATTTT,CASSRTSSGNTIYF
TRBV9,NA,TRBJ1-2,NA,TGTGCCAGCAGCGTAGGGGGCAGCATCTATGGCTACACCTTC,CASSVGGSIYGYTF
TRBV10-3,many,TRBJ1-3,NA,TGTGCCATCAGTGAGTCACGGCACTCTGGAAACACCATATATTTT,CAISESRHSGNTIYF
TRBV6-5,NA,TRBJ2-7,TRBD1,TGTGCCAGCAGTTACTCCGGGACAGGGTTACCGTACGAGCAGTACTTC,CASSYSGTGLPYEQYF
TRBV4-1,NA,TRBJ1-5,NA,TGCGCCAGCAGCCAAGCACAGGGATTTAGCAATCAGCCCCAGCATTTT,CASSQAQGFSNQPQHF
TRBV5-1,few,TRBJ2-1,NA,TGCGCCAGCAGCTTGGTAGGGGCTAGCCTGAAGGCTGAGCAGTTCTTC,CASSLVGASLKAEQFF
TRBV18,NA,TRBJ1-6,NA,TGTGCCAGCTCACCGGCAGGGCAATCACCCCTCCACTTT,CASSPAGQSPLHF
TRBV10-3,few,TRBJ2-7,NA,TGTGCCATCTCTCCCGGACCCTACGAGCAGTACTTC,CAISPGPYEQYF
TRBV15,few,TRBJ2-5,NA,TGTGCCACCAGCAGAGATCGGAACAAACAAGAGACCCAGTACTTC,CATSRDRNKQETQYF
TRBV20-1,NA,TRBJ2-1,NA,TGCAGTGCTAGAGGCTGGACAAGTCCCTACAATGAGCAGTTCTTC,CSARGWTSPYNEQFF
TRBV18,few,TRBJ2-3,NA,TGTGCCAGCTCACCGAGTGGTGTGGGGTTCAGAGATACGCAGTATTTT,CASSPSGVGFRDTQYF
TRBV4-2,NA,TRBJ2-7,NA,TGTGCCAGCAGCCCCCTGGGGGAGCACTCCTACGAGCAGTACTTC,CASSPLGEHSYEQYF
TRBV20-1,once,TRBJ2-1,TRBD2,TGCAGTGCTAGAAGGAGGGAGGGCCGAGTTGAGCAGTTCTTC,CSARRREGRVEQFF
TRBV6-5,many,TRBJ1-1,NA,TGTGCCAGCAGTCCTCCTGGGGGGGCTGAAGCTTTCTTT,CASSPPGGAEAFF
TRBV7-3,NA,TRBJ1-1,TRBD1,TGTGCCAGCAGCCCAGGGGGTCGGGGGCGTACTGAAGCTTTCTTT,CASSPGGRGRTEAFF
TRBV7-8,NA,TRBJ1-5,NA,TGTGCCAGCAGCTTAAGGGTGGCTCAGCCCCAGCATTTT,CASSLRVAQPQHF
TRBV7-2,NA,TRBJ1-1,NA,TGTGCCAGCAGCCCCGGGACAATTAAGGGGGCTTTCTTT,CASSPGTIKGAFF
TRBV7-9,NA,TRBJ2-7,NA,TGTGCCAGCACCGCGGGGGCAGGTTTTACCTACGAGCAGTACTTC,CASTAGAGFTYEQYF
TRBV5-1,few,TRBJ2-3,TRBD2,TGCGCCAGCAGCTTTAGCGGGAGCCAGTATTTT,CASSFSGSQYF
TRBV29-1,NA,TRBJ2-2,TRBD1,TGCAGCGTTGGATGGGGACAGGGTAACGGGGAGCTGTTTTTT,CSVGWGQGNGELFF